This TCR beta chain was recovered during a study of beta chain features in type 1 diabetes. Expressed TCRB transcripts were sequenced after all isolated RNA was converted to cDNA. Some clones are missing from TCRdb's copy, which holds only in-frame ones; the method was immunoSEQ multiplex PCR. Counted here are 130,000 to 150,000 clones, 6.9% occurring once; the ten biggest clones make up 1.4%. The V segment lost 5 bases and the J segment 6 bases; nucleotides outside the gene matches: 4. The CDR3 loop spans 16 amino acids. The germline gives CDR1 SEHNR, CDR2 FQNEAQ (reference sequence). The sequenced sample was central memory CD4+ T cells from blood. The sequence was collected from a woman aged 25 to 39 in good health. The gene calls are TRBV7-9 and TRBJ2-2; 15 bases line up with TRBD2. The CDR3 reads CASSRGLAGGSGELFF. In nucleotides, the CDR3 is TGTGCCAGCAGCCGGGGACTAGCGGGAGGATCCGGGGAGCTGTTTTTT.